This T cell receptor (beta chain) is from a study of OX40 agonist ivuxolimab in advanced cancers. Looking at the study overall: Prior therapy, whether anti-PD-1, anti-PD-L1 or anti-CTLA-4, was allowed, and about 40% had some.

Germline V CDR1 and CDR2: SGHVS, FNYEAQ. Trimming at V came to 5 bases and at J to 8 bases, leaving 8 bases not matched to a gene. CDR3 size: 14 residues. Sequencing used immunoSEQ multiplex PCR; TCRdb keeps in-frame clones, though not all of them. The sample contains 100,000 or so clones, 85% to 90% of which appear only once. This clone was seen only once. The sample in question was CD4+ or CD8+ T cells sorted from blood, obtained in a trial of the OX40 agonist ivuxolimab. The clonotype comes from an adult with an advanced solid tumor such as melanoma, head and neck, liver or kidney cancer. The chain joins TRBV7-6 to TRBJ1-4; 7 bases align to TRBD1. The CDR3 spells CASSQGQLSEKLFF. The DNA of the CDR3 is TGTGCCAGCAGCCAGGGACAGCTGTCGGAAAAACTGTTTTTT.